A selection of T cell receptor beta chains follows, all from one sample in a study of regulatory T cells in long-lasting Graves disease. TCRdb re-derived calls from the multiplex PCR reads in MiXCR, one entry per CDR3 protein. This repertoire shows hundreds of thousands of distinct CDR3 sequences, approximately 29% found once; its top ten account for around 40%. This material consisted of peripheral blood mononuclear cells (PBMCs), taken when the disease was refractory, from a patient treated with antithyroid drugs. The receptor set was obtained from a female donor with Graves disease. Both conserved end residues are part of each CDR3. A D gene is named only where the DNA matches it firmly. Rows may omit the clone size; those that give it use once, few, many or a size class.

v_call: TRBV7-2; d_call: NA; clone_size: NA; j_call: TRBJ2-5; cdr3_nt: TGTGCCAGCAGCTTAGAACCCAGAGGGGAGACCCAGTACTTC; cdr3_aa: CASSLEPRGETQYF
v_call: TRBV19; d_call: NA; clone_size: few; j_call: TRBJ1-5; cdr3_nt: TGTGCCAGTAGTATTCGGCGGAATAGCAATCAGCCCCAGCATTTT; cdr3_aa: CASSIRRNSNQPQHF
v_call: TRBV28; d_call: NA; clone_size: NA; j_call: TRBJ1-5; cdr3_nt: TGTGCCAGCAGTTTATTTCTCAATCAGCCCCAGCATTTT; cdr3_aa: CASSLFLNQPQHF
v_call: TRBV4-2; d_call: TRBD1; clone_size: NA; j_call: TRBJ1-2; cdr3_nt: TGTGCCAGCAGCCACTCCGATGGACAGGCCTATGGCTACACCTTC; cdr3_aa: CASSHSDGQAYGYTF
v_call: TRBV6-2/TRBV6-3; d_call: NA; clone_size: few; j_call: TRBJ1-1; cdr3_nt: TGTGCCAGCAGTTACTCAGGGGTGGACACTGAAGCTTTCTTT; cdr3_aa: CASSYSGVDTEAFF
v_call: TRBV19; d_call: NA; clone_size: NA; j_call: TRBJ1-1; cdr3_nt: TGTGCCGTGGGGGGCGCACTGGCTTTCTTT; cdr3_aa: CAVGGALAFF
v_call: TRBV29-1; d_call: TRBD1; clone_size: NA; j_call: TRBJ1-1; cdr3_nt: TGCAGCGTCAGTAGCAGGGGGGCCACTGAAGCTTTCTTT; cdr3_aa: CSVSSRGATEAFF
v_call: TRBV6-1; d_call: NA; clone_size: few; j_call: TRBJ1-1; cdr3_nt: TGTGCCAGCATTCACGCAACTCGCGGGGCTGAAGCTTTCTTT; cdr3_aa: CASIHATRGAEAFF
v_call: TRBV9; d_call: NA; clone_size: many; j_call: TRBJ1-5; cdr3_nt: TGTGCCAGCAGTGTTGGGGGCAGCAATCAGCCCCAGCATTTT; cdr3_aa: CASSVGGSNQPQHF
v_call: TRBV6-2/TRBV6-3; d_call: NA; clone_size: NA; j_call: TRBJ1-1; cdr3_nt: TGTGCCAGCAGCCAACCTTCCCGGGGGAAAATTGAAGCTTTCTTT; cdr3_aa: CASSQPSRGKIEAFF
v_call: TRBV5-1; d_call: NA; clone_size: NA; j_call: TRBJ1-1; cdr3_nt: TGCGCCAGCAGCCCGTCCGGGACACCGAACACTGAAGCTTTCTTT; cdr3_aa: CASSPSGTPNTEAFF
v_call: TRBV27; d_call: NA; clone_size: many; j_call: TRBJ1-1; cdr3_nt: TGTGCCAGCAGTTTATTGGGGGGTAGAGCTTTCTTT; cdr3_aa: CASSLLGGRAFF
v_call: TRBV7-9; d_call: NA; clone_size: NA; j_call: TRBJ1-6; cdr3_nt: TGTGCCAGCGGGATAGGGGGTTTAGTTTCACCCCTCCACTTT; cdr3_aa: CASGIGGLVSPLHF
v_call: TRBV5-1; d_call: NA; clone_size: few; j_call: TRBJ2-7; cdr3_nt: TGCGCCAGCAGCTTGGGACAGTCCTCAGAGTACGAGCAGTACTTC; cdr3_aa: CASSLGQSSEYEQYF
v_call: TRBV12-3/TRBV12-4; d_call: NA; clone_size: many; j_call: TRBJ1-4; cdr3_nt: TGTGCCAGCACCGTCAGGCAGGGTAATGAAAAACTGTTTTTT; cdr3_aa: CASTVRQGNEKLFF
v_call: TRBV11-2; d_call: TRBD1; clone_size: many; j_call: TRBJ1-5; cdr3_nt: TGTGCCAGCAGCTTAGCTGGACAGGTAGGACAGCCCCAGCATTTT; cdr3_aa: CASSLAGQVGQPQHF
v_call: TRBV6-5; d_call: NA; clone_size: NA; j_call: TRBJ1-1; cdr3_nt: TGTGCCAGCAGTTACTCGAGGGCGTCGGGGGCTTTCTTT; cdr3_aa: CASSYSRASGAFF
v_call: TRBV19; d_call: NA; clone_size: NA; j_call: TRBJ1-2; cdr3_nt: TGTGCCAGTAGTATCGGAACCGGGACCGACGGATCCTATGGCTACACCTTC; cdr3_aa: CASSIGTGTDGSYGYTF
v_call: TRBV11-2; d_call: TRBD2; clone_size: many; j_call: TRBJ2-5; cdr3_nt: TGTGCCAGCAGCCCCCCAACGGGAGGGCAAGAGACCCAGTACTTC; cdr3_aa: CASSPPTGGQETQYF
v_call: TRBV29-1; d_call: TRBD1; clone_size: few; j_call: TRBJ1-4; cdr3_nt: TGCAGCGTGCCGGGACAGGGAAATGAAAAACTGTTTTTT; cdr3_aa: CSVPGQGNEKLFF
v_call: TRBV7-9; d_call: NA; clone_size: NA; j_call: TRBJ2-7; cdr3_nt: TGTGCCAGCAGCTTGACGACAGGTCTGAGCTCCTACGAGCAGTACTTC; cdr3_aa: CASSLTTGLSSYEQYF
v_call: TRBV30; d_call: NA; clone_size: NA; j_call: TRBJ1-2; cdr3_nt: TGTGCCTTGGACGGGACCGGCTACACCTTC; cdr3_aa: CALDGTGYTF
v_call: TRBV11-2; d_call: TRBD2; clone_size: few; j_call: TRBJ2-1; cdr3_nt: TGTGCCAGCAGGGCTACTAGCGCCGAGGGAAGTGAGCAGTTCTTC; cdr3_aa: CASRATSAEGSEQFF
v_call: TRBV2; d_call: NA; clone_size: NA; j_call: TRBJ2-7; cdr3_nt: TGTGCCAGCAGTGAAGCAGGCGAGCAGTACTTC; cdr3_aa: CASSEAGEQYF
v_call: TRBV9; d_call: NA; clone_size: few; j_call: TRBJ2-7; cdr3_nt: TGTGCCAGCAGCGTTAAAGGGGGAGTTAGCGAGCAGTACTTC; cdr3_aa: CASSVKGGVSEQYF
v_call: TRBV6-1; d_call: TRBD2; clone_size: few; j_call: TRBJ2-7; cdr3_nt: TGTGCCAGCAGGGCAGCGGGGGCGACCTACGAGCAGTACTTC; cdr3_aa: CASRAAGATYEQYF
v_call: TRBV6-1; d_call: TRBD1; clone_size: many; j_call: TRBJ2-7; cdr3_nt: TGTGCCAGCAGGGGTGCGGGACAGGGAGAATCCTACGAGCAGTACTTC; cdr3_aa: CASRGAGQGESYEQYF
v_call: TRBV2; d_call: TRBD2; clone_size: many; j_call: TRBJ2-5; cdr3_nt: TGTGCCAGCAGTATTAATAGCGGGATTGGGGAGACCCAGTACTTC; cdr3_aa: CASSINSGIGETQYF
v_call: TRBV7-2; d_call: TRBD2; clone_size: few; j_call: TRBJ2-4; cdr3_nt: TGTGCCAGCAGCTTATATGCGGGACTATTAACCCCAAACATTCAGTACTTC; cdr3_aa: CASSLYAGLLTPNIQYF
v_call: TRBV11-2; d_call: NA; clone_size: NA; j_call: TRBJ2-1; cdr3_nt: TGTGCCAGCCTAAGGGGTATCTACAATGAGCAGTTCTTC; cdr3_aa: CASLRGIYNEQFF
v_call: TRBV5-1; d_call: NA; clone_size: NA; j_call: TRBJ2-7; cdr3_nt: TGCGCCAGCAGCTTGGATGGGTGGTCCTACGAGCAGTACTTC; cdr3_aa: CASSLDGWSYEQYF
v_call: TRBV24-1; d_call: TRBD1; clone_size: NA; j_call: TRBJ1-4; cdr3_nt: TGTGCCACCAGTGCCGGGGACAGGGGGCCTGAAAAACTGTTTTTT; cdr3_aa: CATSAGDRGPEKLFF
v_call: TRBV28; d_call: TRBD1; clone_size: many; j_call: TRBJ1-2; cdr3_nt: TGTGCCAGCAGTCAGGGGGAATATGGCTACACCTTC; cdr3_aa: CASSQGEYGYTF
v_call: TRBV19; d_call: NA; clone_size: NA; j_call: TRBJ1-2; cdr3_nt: TGTGCCAGTACAACAGGCAGTCGGGGCTACACCTTC; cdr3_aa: CASTTGSRGYTF
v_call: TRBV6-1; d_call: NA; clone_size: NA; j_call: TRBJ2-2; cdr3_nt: TGTGCCAGCAAGTGGGGTGCCCTAGAGAACACCGGGGAGCTGTTTTTT; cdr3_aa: CASKWGALENTGELFF
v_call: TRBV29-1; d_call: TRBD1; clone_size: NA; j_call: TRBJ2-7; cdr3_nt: TGCAGCGTCCAGGGGGCCGGGGAGCAGTACTTC; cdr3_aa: CSVQGAGEQYF
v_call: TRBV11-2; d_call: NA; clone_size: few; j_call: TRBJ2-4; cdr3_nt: TGTGCCAGCAGCTTATCAAGATGGGAAAACATTCAGTACTTC; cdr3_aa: CASSLSRWENIQYF
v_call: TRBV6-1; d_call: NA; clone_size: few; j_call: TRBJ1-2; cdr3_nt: TGTGCCAGCAAGGACGTCCTGGCTGGCTACACCTTC; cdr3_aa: CASKDVLAGYTF
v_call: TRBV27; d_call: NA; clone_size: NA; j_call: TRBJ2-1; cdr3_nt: TGTGCCAGCAGCCCGTCGCTATATCCGCCTGAGCAGTTCTTC; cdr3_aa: CASSPSLYPPEQFF
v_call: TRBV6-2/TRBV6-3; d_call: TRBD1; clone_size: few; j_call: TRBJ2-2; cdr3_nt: TGTGCCAGCAGTTTGGGACAGGGGACCACCGGGGAGCTGTTTTTT; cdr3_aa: CASSLGQGTTGELFF
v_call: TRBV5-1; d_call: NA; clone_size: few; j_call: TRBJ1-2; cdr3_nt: TGCGCCAGCAGCTGGGCCACAGGGTCCTCTAACTATGGCTACACCTTC; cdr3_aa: CASSWATGSSNYGYTF
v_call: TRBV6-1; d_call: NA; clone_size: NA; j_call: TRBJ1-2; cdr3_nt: TGTGCCAGCAGTGAAGGCAGGCTCACACCACGTAACTATGGCTACACCTTC; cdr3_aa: CASSEGRLTPRNYGYTF
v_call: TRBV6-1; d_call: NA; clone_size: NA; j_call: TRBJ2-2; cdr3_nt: TGTGCCACCGCGAACGGGGGGCTTGACACCGGGGAGCTGTTTTTT; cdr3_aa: CATANGGLDTGELFF
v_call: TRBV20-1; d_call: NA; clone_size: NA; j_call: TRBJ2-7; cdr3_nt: TGCAGTGCTACTGGGCTACAGGGAGTAACGAGCGAGCAGTACTTC; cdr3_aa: CSATGLQGVTSEQYF
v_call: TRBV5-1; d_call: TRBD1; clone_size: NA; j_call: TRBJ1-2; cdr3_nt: TGCGCCAGCAGCCTGAAGGGACAGGGGGCGTCTAACTATGGCTACGCCTTC; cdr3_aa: CASSLKGQGASNYGYAF
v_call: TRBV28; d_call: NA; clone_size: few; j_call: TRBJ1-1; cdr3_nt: TGTGCCAGCAGGATACAGGGACCGAACACTGAAGCTTTCTTT; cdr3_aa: CASRIQGPNTEAFF
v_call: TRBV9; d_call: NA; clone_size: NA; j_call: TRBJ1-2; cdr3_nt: TGTGCCAGCAGCTCCCCGCCCGCCTATGGCTACACCTTC; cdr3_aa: CASSSPPAYGYTF
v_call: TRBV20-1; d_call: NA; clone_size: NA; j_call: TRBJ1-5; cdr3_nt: TGCAGTGCCCGAAGGACCAGGGATGCGTATCAGCCCCAGCATTTT; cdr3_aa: CSARRTRDAYQPQHF
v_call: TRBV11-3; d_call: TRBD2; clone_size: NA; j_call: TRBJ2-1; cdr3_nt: TGTGCCAGCAGCTTAACGGGACTAACGTACAATGAGCAGTTCTTC; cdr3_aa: CASSLTGLTYNEQFF
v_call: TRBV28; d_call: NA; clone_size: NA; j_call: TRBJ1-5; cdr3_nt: TGTGCCAGCAGTTTCGTTTATCGGGTGAGGGATCATAGCGTTAACAATCAGCCCCAGCATTTT; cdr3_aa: CASSFVYRVRDHSVNNQPQHF
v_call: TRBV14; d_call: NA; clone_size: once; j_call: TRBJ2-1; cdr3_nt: TGTGCCAGCAGCCTCTGGGGGGCCCCCGGTGAGCAGTTCTTC; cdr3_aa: CASSLWGAPGEQFF
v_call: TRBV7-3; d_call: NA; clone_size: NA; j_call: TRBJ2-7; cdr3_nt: TGTGCCAGCAGCTTAAAGGGGCGGGGGCCCTACGAGCAGTACTTC; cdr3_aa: CASSLKGRGPYEQYF
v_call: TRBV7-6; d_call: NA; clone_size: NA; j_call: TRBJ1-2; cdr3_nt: TGTGCCAGCAGCAAAGAGGCAGCTCTAACTAACTATGGCTACACCTTC; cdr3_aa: CASSKEAALTNYGYTF
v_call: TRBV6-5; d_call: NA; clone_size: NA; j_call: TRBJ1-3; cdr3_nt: TGTGCCAGCAGTCACTCGGCAGTCCTGCAAGGGGGAAACACCATATATTTT; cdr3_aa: CASSHSAVLQGGNTIYF
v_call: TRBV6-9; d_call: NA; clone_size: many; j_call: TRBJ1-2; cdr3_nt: TGTGCCAGCAGTTACCTCGCAGGTCCCCATGGCTACACCTTC; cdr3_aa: CASSYLAGPHGYTF
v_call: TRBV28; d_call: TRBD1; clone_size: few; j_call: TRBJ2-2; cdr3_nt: TGTGCCAGCAGTCCAGGGGGCCGGAAGCTGTTTTTT; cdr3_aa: CASSPGGRKLFF
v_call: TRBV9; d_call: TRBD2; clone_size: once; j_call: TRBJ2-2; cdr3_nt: TGTGCCAGCAGCCACCCCGCGGGGGGTGGGGGGGAGCTGTTTTTT; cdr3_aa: CASSHPAGGGGELFF
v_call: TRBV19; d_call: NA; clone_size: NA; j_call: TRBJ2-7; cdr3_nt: TGTGCCAGTAATCCCGAGCACTCCTACGAGCAGTACTTC; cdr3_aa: CASNPEHSYEQYF